These 27 T cell receptor beta chains came from one sample sequenced in a study of cytomegalovirus exposure and HLA in healthy donors. This PCR relied on a set of 60 Vbeta primers and 13 Jbeta primers. TCRdb's table, derived via immunoSEQ multiplex PCR, lists solely in-frame clones and lacks some. The data contain about 140,000 clones, about 82% of them seen just once; the ten biggest clones take up around 2%. The source material was PBMCs. The source is a young man in good health and CMV-seronegative.

The J gene is TRBJ1-4, the V gene TRBV6-6; 7 bases are a match to TRBD1. V trimming: 8 bases; J trimming: 5 bases; junction bases outside the gene matches: 11. The CDR3 extends over 15 amino acids. Germline V gene data show CDR1 as MNHNY and CDR2 as SVGAGI (reference sequence). CDR3 sequence reads: CASVYSGTVNEKLFF. CDR3 coding DNA: TGTGCCAGCGTCTACTCCGGGACAGTAAATGAAAAACTGTTTTTT.

The rearrangement joins TRBV18 to TRBJ1-4; D may be TRBD1 (5 bases). V dropped 3 bases and J dropped 12 bases, with 17 bases sitting between them. CDR3 length: 14 amino acids. CDR1 KGHSH and CDR2 LQKENI come from the germline V gene. This CDR3 is CASSPGSHAGELFF. Here the CDR3 DNA reads TGTGCCAGCTCACCCGGTTCGCATGCGGGGGAACTGTTTTTT.

V and J are TRBV28 and TRBJ2-7; D is perhaps TRBD2 (6 bases). V was trimmed by 3 bases and J by 3 bases, leaving 15 bases between them. From germline, CDR1 is MDHEN and CDR2 SYDVKM. This CDR3 has 15 residues. Here the CDR3 reads CASSFIRRARYEQYF. Here the CDR3 DNA reads TGTGCCAGCAGTTTCATCCGGAGGGCCCGCTACGAGCAGTACTTC.

The chain is built from TRBV28 and TRBJ1-3; no definite D call. The CDR3 runs 15 residues. Germline assignment: CDR1 MDHEN and CDR2 SYDVKM. V gave up 8 bases and J gave up 4 bases, with 18 bases separating them. The CDR3, as DNA: TGTGCCAGCTCTGGAGGAGGGCACTCGGGAAACACCATATATTTT. This encodes CASSGGGHSGNTIYF.

This chain joins TRBV9 and TRBJ1-2, with D unclear. Germline values: CDR1 SGDLS, CDR2 YYNGEE. With 0 bases removed from V and 7 bases from J, the gap between germline ends came to 7 bases. This CDR3 contains 12 residues. As DNA, the CDR3 is TGTGCCAGCAGCGTAGGCGGGTTTGGCTACACCTTC. It codes for CASSVGGFGYTF.

The chain has TRBV7-9 and TRBJ2-1; D gene ambiguous. V was cut by 1 base and J by 2 bases, with 6 bases left in between. The germline CDR1 and CDR2 sequences are SEHNR and FQNEAQ (reference sequence). The CDR3 spans 14 residues. CDR3 in DNA: TGTGCCAGCAGCTTAGGACTTGCCTACAATGAGCAGTTCTTC. Protein: CASSLGLAYNEQFF.

The rearrangement uses TRBV12-5 and TRBJ1-1, with TRBD1 matching over 8 bases. Losses at the gene ends were 3 bases for V and 8 bases for J; bases not matched to a gene: 5. The CDR3 is 13 amino acids. Germline V gene sequence: CDR1 LGHNT, CDR2 FRNRAP. CDR3 residues: CASGLGDRIEAFF. The CDR3 DNA reads as TGTGCTAGTGGTTTAGGGGACAGGATAGAAGCTTTCTTT.

This chain links TRBV9 with TRBJ1-2; 8 bases are a match to TRBD1. V dropped 0 bases and J dropped 13; count of bases not matched to a gene: 11. The CDR3 is made up of 14 amino acids. Germline V gene lookup returns CDR1 SGDLS and CDR2 YYNGEE. CDR3 DNA: TGTGCCAGCAGCGTAGGCGTGCAGGGGGCTCGTTGCACCTTC. It yields the protein CASSVGVQGARCTF.

The V call is TRBV7-6, the J call TRBJ2-5, with a tentative D call TRBD2 (5 bases). V was cut by 5 bases and J by 2 bases, with 12 bases left in between. The CDR3 is 14 amino acids. Germline CDR1 is SGHVS and CDR2 is FNYEAQ. The CDR3 coding sequence is TGTGCCAGCAGCCAGAGGGCACCACAAGAGACCCAGTACTTC. Its translation is CASSQRAPQETQYF.

The chain carries TRBV19 and TRBJ2-4, with D possibly TRBD1 on 6 matching bases. V lost 3 bases and J lost 6, with 15 bases in between. Germline V lookup: CDR1 LNHDA, CDR2 SQIVND (reference sequence). The CDR3 contains 15 residues. The CDR3 region has the DNA TGTGCCAGTAGTATTCCCAGGACAGCTAGAAACATTCAGTACTTC. This translates into CASSIPRTARNIQYF.

This chain uses TRBV6-4 with TRBJ1-1, with 9 bases matching TRBD1. Looked up from germline, CDR1 is MRHNA and CDR2 is SNTAGT. V dropped 3 bases and J dropped 8; count of bases not matched to a gene: 10. The CDR3 covers 15 residues. The CDR3: CASSEFAQGAGEAFF. CDR3 sequence (DNA): TGTGCCAGCAGTGAATTCGCACAGGGGGCGGGGGAAGCTTTCTTT.

The genes are TRBV6-1 and TRBJ2-1, with TRBD1 identical over 7 bases. Germline V lookup: CDR1 MNHNS, CDR2 SASEGT. V dropped 4 bases and J dropped 4; count of bases not matched to a gene: 7. This CDR3 is 15 amino acids long. Here the CDR3 DNA reads TGTGCCAGCAGTGTGGAGGACAGGCCTTACAATGAGCAGTTCTTC. The encoded protein is CASSVEDRPYNEQFF.

The V call is TRBV2, the J call TRBJ2-7, with 10 bases that match TRBD1. The CDR3 sequence is 15 residues long. The junction had 7 bases not matched to a gene; V was cut back by 6 bases and J by 2 bases. CDR1 is SNHLY, CDR2 FYNNEI, per germline. The CDR3 here is CASSQGDRGTYEQYF. CDR3 DNA sequence: TGTGCCAGCAGCCAGGGGGACAGGGGTACCTACGAGCAGTACTTC.

In this sample, this clone turned up once. The V call is TRBV5-8, the J call TRBJ2-7; D may be TRBD1 (6 bases). The V gene lost 5 bases and the J gene lost 1 base, with 13 bases spanning the gap. The germline CDR1 and CDR2 sequences are SGHTS and YDEGEE. There are 14 residues in the CDR3. CDR3 region: CASRHGQYSYEQYF. In DNA, the CDR3 is TGTGCCAGCAGACATGGACAGTATTCCTACGAGCAGTACTTC.

The J gene is TRBJ1-1, the V gene TRBV19; no clear D. Germline V lookup: CDR1 LNHDA, CDR2 SQIVND (reference sequence). V lost 3 bases and J lost 1, with 6 bases in between. This CDR3 is built from 13 residues. Here the CDR3 reads CASSIPSNTEAFF. CDR3 coding DNA: TGTGCCAGTAGTATCCCTTCGAACACTGAAGCTTTCTTT.

The chain uses TRBV7-9 and TRBJ2-5, with 8 bases that match TRBD1. CDR1 is SEHNR, CDR2 FQNEAQ, per germline (reference sequence). CDR3 length: 14 residues. Trimming at V came to 7 bases and at J to 4 bases, leaving 8 bases not matched to a gene. The CDR3 coding sequence is TGTGCCAGCATCCCAACAGGGGGTTTAGAGACCCAGTACTTC. It yields the protein CASIPTGGLETQYF.

The CDR3: CASSRSGVANTGELFF. The CDR3 DNA follows: TGTGCCAGCAGTCGTTCAGGGGTCGCGAACACCGGGGAGCTGTTTTTT. V usage is TRBV2 and J usage is TRBJ2-2; possibly TRBD1 for D (6 bases). V gave up 5 bases and J gave up 0 bases, with 13 bases separating them. The CDR3 has 16 amino acids. Germline CDR1 reads SNHLY; CDR2 reads FYNNEI.

V gene TRBV5-4 combines with J gene TRBJ2-2; TRBD1 aligns across 9 bases. The V segment lost 4 bases and the J segment 3 bases; nucleotides outside the gene matches: 4. Germline V CDR1 and CDR2: SGHNT, YYREEE (reference sequence). The CDR3 consists of 15 residues. The CDR3: CASSPDRGDTGELFF. The CDR3 region has the DNA TGTGCCAGCAGCCCGGACAGGGGTGACACCGGGGAGCTGTTTTTT.

This clone turned up a few times. The chain combines TRBV5-4 with TRBJ2-3; a weak D match, TRBD2 (7 bases). Trimming took off 1 base at V and 6 bases at J, with 15 bases between the two ends. This CDR3 spans 15 amino acids. Per germline, CDR1 SGHNT and CDR2 YYREEE (reference sequence). CDR3 DNA: TGTGCCAGCAGCTTGTATCGGGGGGCGGAGGATACGCAGTATTTT. Encoded protein: CASSLYRGAEDTQYF.

The chain uses TRBV9 and TRBJ2-3; weak D call: TRBD2 (6 bases). Per the germline V gene, CDR1 is SGDLS and CDR2 is YYNGEE. Trimming cost V 0 bases and J 1 base, with 9 bases left between them. This CDR3 region has 15 residues. The CDR3 coding sequence is TGTGCCAGCAGCGTAGGATCTAGCGGCACAGATACGCAGTATTTT. This translates into CASSVGSSGTDTQYF.

This clone was counted a single time. The chain employs TRBV6-6 and TRBJ2-1; 9 bases match TRBD1. This CDR3 is 15 amino acids long. Germline V lookup: CDR1 MNHNY, CDR2 SVGAGI (reference sequence). With 6 bases clipped from V and 7 bases from J, the junction kept 10 bases outside the gene matches. The DNA for the CDR3 is TGTGCCAGCAGCGCAACAGGGGGCGGTGGGAATGAGCAGTTCTTC. Residues: CASSATGGGGNEQFF.

The chain recombines TRBV5-6 with TRBJ1-6; 9 bases line up with TRBD1. The CDR3 is made up of 15 amino acids. After removal of 2 bases from V and 7 bases from J, the junction contained 4 bases not matched to a gene. CDR1 is SGHDT and CDR2 is YYEEEE in the germline V gene. DNA for the CDR3: TGTGCCAGCAGCTTCCGGGACAGGGCCAATTCACCCCTCCACTTT. It codes for CASSFRDRANSPLHF.

The CDR3, as DNA: TGTGCCAGCAGGTCTCAGACAGGGGATAATGAAAAACTGTTTTTT. Its protein is CASRSQTGDNEKLFF. This chain links TRBV7-8 with TRBJ1-4; 8 bases are a match to TRBD1. Per the germline V gene, CDR1 is SGHVS and CDR2 is FQNEAQ. The CDR3 runs to 15 residues. The ends lost 6 bases at V and 4 bases at J; junction bases unmatched: 7.

The chain joins TRBV4-1 to TRBJ2-7; a weak D match, TRBD1 (6 bases). Per germline, CDR1 MGHRA and CDR2 YSYEKL. CDR3 length: 15 amino acids. Between the trimmed V and J ends, which lost 1 base and 4 bases, there was a span of 14 bases. The CDR3 coding sequence is TGCGCCAGCAGCCAAGTGGGTACAGGGAAGTACGAGCAGTACTTC. As protein: CASSQVGTGKYEQYF.

V and J are TRBV30 and TRBJ1-5, with D possibly being TRBD1 (5 bases). Per the germline V gene, CDR1 is GTSNPN and CDR2 is SVGIG (reference sequence). V was pared by 3 bases and J by 0 bases, with 15 bases between. The length of the CDR3 is 16 residues. This chain's CDR3 is CAWSGGSSDSNQPQHF. In DNA, the CDR3 is TGTGCCTGGAGCGGGGGGTCCTCTGATAGCAATCAGCCCCAGCATTTT.

The gene calls are TRBV15 and TRBJ1-1; D not certain. The germline V and J ends were trimmed by 3 bases and 13 bases, with 18 bases remaining between them. There are 13 residues in the CDR3. Germline loops: CDR1 LNHNV, CDR2 YYDKDF (reference sequence). The CDR3 sequence is CATSRGGRGDCFF. The DNA for the CDR3 is TGTGCCACCAGCAGGGGAGGCCGGGGTGATTGTTTCTTT.

The chain has TRBV4-1 and TRBJ2-7; D is ambiguous. Germline lookup yields CDR1 MGHRA and CDR2 YSYEKL. The CDR3 has 15 amino acids. Deletions cut 1 base from V and 4 bases from J, with 14 bases between. CDR3 in DNA: TGCGCCAGCAGCCAAGTTTCCCCGTCGGTTTACGAGCAGTACTTC. Translation: CASSQVSPSVYEQYF.